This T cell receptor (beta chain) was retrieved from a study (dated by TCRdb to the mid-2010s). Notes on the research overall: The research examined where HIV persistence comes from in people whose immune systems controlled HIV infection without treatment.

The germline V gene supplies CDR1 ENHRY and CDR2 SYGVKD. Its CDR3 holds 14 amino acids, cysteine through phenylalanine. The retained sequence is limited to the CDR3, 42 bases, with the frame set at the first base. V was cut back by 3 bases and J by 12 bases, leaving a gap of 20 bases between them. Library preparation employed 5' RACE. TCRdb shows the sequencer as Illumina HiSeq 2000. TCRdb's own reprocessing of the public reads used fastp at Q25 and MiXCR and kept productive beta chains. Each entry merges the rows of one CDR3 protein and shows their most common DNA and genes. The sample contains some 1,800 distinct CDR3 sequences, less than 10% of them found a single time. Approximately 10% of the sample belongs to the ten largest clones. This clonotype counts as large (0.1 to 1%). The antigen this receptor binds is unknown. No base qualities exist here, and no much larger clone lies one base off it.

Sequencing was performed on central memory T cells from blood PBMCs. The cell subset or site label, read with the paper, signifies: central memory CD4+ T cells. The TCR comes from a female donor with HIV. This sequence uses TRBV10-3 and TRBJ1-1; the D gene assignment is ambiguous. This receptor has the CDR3 CAISDATRSLASFF. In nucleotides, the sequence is TGTGCCATCAGTGATGCAACAAGGTCATTGGCGTCTTTCTTT.